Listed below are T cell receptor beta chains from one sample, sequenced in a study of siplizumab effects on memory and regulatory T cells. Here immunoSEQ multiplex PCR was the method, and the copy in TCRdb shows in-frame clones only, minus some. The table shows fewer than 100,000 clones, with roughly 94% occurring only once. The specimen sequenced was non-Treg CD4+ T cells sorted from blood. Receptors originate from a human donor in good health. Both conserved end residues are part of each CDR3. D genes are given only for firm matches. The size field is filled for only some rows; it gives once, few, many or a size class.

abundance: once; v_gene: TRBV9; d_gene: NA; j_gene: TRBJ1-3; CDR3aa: CASSQTDGFPGNTIYF; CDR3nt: TGTGCCAGCAGCCAAACCGACGGGTTTCCTGGAAACACCATATATTTT
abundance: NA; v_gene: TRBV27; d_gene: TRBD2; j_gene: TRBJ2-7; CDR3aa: CASSLFPDLPGGSYEQYF; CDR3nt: TGTGCCAGCAGTTTATTCCCGGACCTTCCGGGGGGATCCTACGAGCAGTACTTC
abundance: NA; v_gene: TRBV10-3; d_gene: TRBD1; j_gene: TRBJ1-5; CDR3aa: CAISELWTGSQPQHF; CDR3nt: TGTGCCATCAGTGAGTTGTGGACAGGGAGTCAGCCCCAGCATTTT
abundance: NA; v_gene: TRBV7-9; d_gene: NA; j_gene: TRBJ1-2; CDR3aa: CASTGRDGYTF; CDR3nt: TGTGCCAGCACAGGGCGGGATGGCTACACCTTC
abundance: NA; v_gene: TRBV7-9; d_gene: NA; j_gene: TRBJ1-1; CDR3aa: CASSSTTGPNTEAFF; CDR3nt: TGTGCCAGCAGCTCAACAACAGGGCCGAACACTGAAGCTTTCTTT
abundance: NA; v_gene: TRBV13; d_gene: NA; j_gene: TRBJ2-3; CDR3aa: CASSVRLVRDTQYF; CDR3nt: TGTGCCAGCAGCGTTAGACTTGTGCGGGATACGCAGTATTTT
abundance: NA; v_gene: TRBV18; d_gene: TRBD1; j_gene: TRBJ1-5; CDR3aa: CASSLLPFFPGQGAYSNQPQHF; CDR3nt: TGTGCCAGCTCACTACTGCCTTTTTTCCCGGGACAGGGGGCCTATAGCAATCAGCCCCAGCATTTT
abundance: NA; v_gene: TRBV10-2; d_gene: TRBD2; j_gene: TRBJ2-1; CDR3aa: CASSDWRGAGNEQFF; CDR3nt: TGCGCCAGCAGTGATTGGCGGGGGGCCGGGAATGAGCAGTTCTTC
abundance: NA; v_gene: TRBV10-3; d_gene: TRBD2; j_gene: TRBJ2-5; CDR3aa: CAISETSGGVQETQYF; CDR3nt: TGTGCCATCAGTGAGACTAGCGGGGGAGTCCAAGAGACCCAGTACTTC
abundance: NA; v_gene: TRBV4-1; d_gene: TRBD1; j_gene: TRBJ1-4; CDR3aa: CASSRGQGAGGEKLFF; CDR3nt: TGCGCCAGCAGCCGCGGACAGGGGGCCGGTGGGGAAAAACTGTTTTTT
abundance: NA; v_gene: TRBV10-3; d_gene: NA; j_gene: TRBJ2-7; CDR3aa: CAISERPMSSYEQYF; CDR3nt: TGTGCCATCAGTGAGCGACCCATGAGCTCCTACGAGCAGTACTTC